These 30 T cell receptor beta chains came from one sample sequenced in a study of CD8+ T cells in alopecia areata. cDNA reverse transcribed from extracted RNA served as the sequencing template. The data were produced by immunoSEQ multiplex PCR, yet TCRdb's version contains in-frame clones alone and is incomplete. The data show about 150,000 clones, with around 55% seen just once and roughly a fifth held by the top ten. Source: CD8+ T cells sorted from blood, taken at week 0. These receptors were obtained from a human donor with alopecia areata.

There are a few counts of this clone. Other DNA sequences in this sample translate to the same CDR3. The genes are TRBV14 and TRBJ2-3; no reliable D call. V lost 4 bases to trimming and J lost 1 base, with 3 bases between them. CDR1 and CDR2 from the germline V gene are SGHDN and FVKESK. The CDR3 is 12 residues long. CDR3 sequence (DNA): TGTGCCAGCAGCCCCGGCACAGATACGCAGTATTTT. Translating gives CASSPGTDTQYF.

This sequence joins TRBV9 and TRBJ2-5, with D perhaps matching TRBD2 (6 bases). V was pared by 0 bases and J by 5 bases, with 14 bases between. In germline, CDR1 is SGDLS, CDR2 YYNGEE. CDR3 length equals 15 residues. In nucleotides, the CDR3 is TGTGCCAGCAGCGTAGCGGCGGGAAGTGGGGAGACCCAGTACTTC. This encodes CASSVAAGSGETQYF. The complete variable domain, with remaining parts taken from reference TRBV9 and TRBJ2-5, reads DSGVTQTPKHLITATGQRVTLRCSPRSGDLSVYWYQQSLDQGLQFLIQYYNGEERAKGNILERFSAQQFPDLHSELNLSSLELGDSALYFCASSVAAGSGETQYFGPGTRLLVL.

The chain employs TRBV29-1 and TRBJ1-1, with D unresolved. CDR3 length: 13 residues. Trimming left V 4 bases short and J 2 bases short, with 11 bases between. CDR1 is SQVTM, CDR2 ANQGSEA, per germline. CDR3 bases: TGCAGCGTTGTTGGCGCGTCCAACACTGAAGCTTTCTTT. Its translation is CSVVGASNTEAFF.

The rearrangement links TRBV29-1 to TRBJ2-5; TRBD1 might be the D (5 bases). This CDR3 has 14 residues. V lost 6 bases and J lost 4, with 18 bases in between. CDR1 and CDR2 (germline): SQVTM, ANQGSEA. The CDR3 DNA sequence: TGCAGCGTGGATAGACAGAATCTTCCAGAGACCCAGTACTTC. Protein: CSVDRQNLPETQYF.

This clone occurred a few times. This chain links TRBV4-3 with TRBJ1-4; no reliable D call. Germline CDR1 and CDR2: LGHNA and YSLEER. The CDR3 runs 15 residues. V lost 0 bases and J 8 bases, leaving 13 bases between the germline ends. The CDR3 DNA sequence: TGCGCCAGCAGCCAAGACACTTCCCAAGGCGAAAAACTGTTTTTT. Protein product: CASSQDTSQGEKLFF.

The V gene is TRBV14, the J gene TRBJ2-1; D remains ambiguous. With 4 bases removed from V and 4 bases from J, the gap between germline ends came to 14 bases. The CDR3 extends over 15 amino acids. CDR1 SGHDN and CDR2 FVKESK come from the germline V gene. The CDR3, as DNA: TGTGCCAGCAGCCCCTTCGACACCGGTTACAATGAGCAGTTCTTC. Its translation is CASSPFDTGYNEQFF.

The chain has TRBV4-3 and TRBJ2-7; 8 bases agree with TRBD2. The CDR3 runs 14 residues. Germline V gene data show CDR1 as LGHNA and CDR2 as YSLEER. V gave up 4 bases and J gave up 5 bases; unmatched junction bases: 7. The CDR3 here is CASSPGTSADEQYF. For the CDR3, the DNA is TGCGCCAGCAGCCCGGGGACTAGTGCGGACGAGCAGTACTTC.

The rearrangement uses TRBV14 and TRBJ2-5; 7 bases fit TRBD2. The junction had 6 bases not matched to a gene; V was cut back by 4 bases and J by 1 base. CDR1 and CDR2 from the germline V gene are SGHDN and FVKESK. The CDR3 loop spans 15 amino acids. CDR3 bases: TGTGCCAGCAGCCCGGGGAGGGACCGCCAAGAGACCCAGTACTTC. The encoded protein is CASSPGRDRQETQYF.

The V and J genes are TRBV9 and TRBJ1-1, with D unresolved. This CDR3 has 17 amino acids. CDR1 is SGDLS, CDR2 YYNGEE, per germline. V was trimmed by 4 bases and J by 7 bases, leaving 26 bases between them. The CDR3: CASSPTSIVGKNYEAFF. DNA of the CDR3: TGTGCCAGCAGCCCGACGTCTATCGTAGGGAAGAACTATGAAGCTTTCTTT.

The V and J genes are TRBV5-6 and TRBJ1-2; D is undetermined. CDR1 is SGHDT, CDR2 YYEEEE, per germline. The CDR3 runs to 13 residues. The V end was cut by 4 bases, the J end by 6 bases, with 13 bases between. CDR3 DNA: TGTGCCAGCAGCACCTCGGGAATGCATGGCTACACCTTC. Its translation is CASSTSGMHGYTF.

The chain links TRBV25-1 to TRBJ1-2; unclear D gene. Germline CDR1 MGHDK, CDR2 SYGVNS. V lost 1 base and J lost 2, with 5 bases in between. The CDR3 runs to 13 residues. CDR3 sequence reads: CASSESDNYGYTF. CDR3 sequence (DNA): TGTGCCAGCAGTGAATCAGACAACTATGGCTACACCTTC.

This clone has just a few counts. The rearrangement uses TRBV29-1 and TRBJ2-3, with TRBD1 as a possible D gene (5 bases). The CDR3 has 13 amino acids. The germline V gene has CDR1 SQVTM and CDR2 ANQGSEA. V lost 8 bases to trimming and J lost 4 bases, with 16 bases between them. This chain's CDR3 is CSPEGVGSDTQYF. The CDR3 nucleotides read TGCAGCCCCGAAGGGGTCGGGTCAGATACGCAGTATTTT.

This clone appeared once. The genes are TRBV13 and TRBJ1-2; a weak D match, TRBD1 (5 bases). V was shortened by 0 bases and J by 0 bases, with 11 bases between the two germline ends. Germline CDR1 and CDR2: PRHDT and FYEKMQ (reference sequence). CDR3 size: 16 residues. The CDR3 region is CASSLGRGRTNYGYTF. The CDR3 DNA follows: TGTGCCAGCAGCTTAGGTCGGGGCAGAACTAACTATGGCTACACCTTC.

The CDR3 coding sequence is TGCAGCGGTGGAAAAGGGGCTGAAGCTTTCTTT. Protein: CSGGKGAEAFF. The chain recombines TRBV29-1 with TRBJ1-1; D possibly corresponds to TRBD1 (5 bases). The germline gives CDR1 SQVTM, CDR2 ANQGSEA. The CDR3 loop spans 11 amino acids. Trimming left V 7 bases short and J 6 bases short, with 12 bases between.

Only a few counts were recorded for this clone. This rearrangement joins TRBV29-1 to TRBJ2-1, with 10 bases identical to TRBD2. The CDR3 is made up of 14 amino acids. Germline V gene sequence: CDR1 SQVTM, CDR2 ANQGSEA. After removal of 1 base from V and 6 bases from J, the junction contained 3 bases not matched to a gene. CDR3 DNA sequence: TGCAGCGTTGAAGGCCTAGCGGGGGTCAATGAGCAGTTCTTC. It translates to CSVEGLAGVNEQFF.

J is TRBJ1-4 and V is TRBV4-3, with D unclear. V was pared by 0 bases and J by 7 bases, with 12 bases between. CDR1 and CDR2 (germline): LGHNA, YSLEER. The CDR3 runs 15 residues. The CDR3 DNA sequence: TGCGCCAGCAGCCAAGATTTCGGGGAGGGTGAAAAACTGTTTTTT. Translation gives CASSQDFGEGEKLFF.

V usage is TRBV5-1 and J usage is TRBJ2-7; D is unclear. The V gene lost 2 bases and the J gene lost 5 bases, with 14 bases spanning the gap. From germline, CDR1 is SGHRS and CDR2 YFSETQ. This CDR3 comprises 14 residues. CDR3 coding DNA: TGCGCCAGCAGCTTCGACAAGCCATCAGACGAGCAGTACTTC. Its protein is CASSFDKPSDEQYF.

About this clone: This specimen includes other DNA sequences encoding the same CDR3. This sequence joins TRBV19 and TRBJ1-5; a weak D match, TRBD1 (5 bases). This CDR3 has 14 amino acids. V was cut by 3 bases and J by 1 base, with 7 bases left in between. Germline V gene lookup returns CDR1 LNHDA and CDR2 SQIVND (reference sequence). The CDR3 DNA reads TGTGCCAGTAGTATCCGGGACAGCAATCAGCCCCAGCATTTT. It yields the protein CASSIRDSNQPQHF.

This clone appeared a few times. The rearrangement joins TRBV30 to TRBJ1-5; no definite D call. CDR1 and CDR2 from the germline V gene are GTSNPN and SVGIG (reference sequence). The CDR3 totals 13 residues. Trimming pared 2 bases from V and 7 bases from J, leaving 12 bases between. Here the CDR3 reads CAWSPWGEQPQHF. CDR3 DNA sequence: TGTGCCTGGAGTCCCTGGGGAGAGCAGCCCCAGCATTTT.

The CDR3 DNA is TGTGCCAGTAGCCCCAACTATGGCTACACCTTC. Its translation is CASSPNYGYTF. The genes are TRBV19 and TRBJ1-2, with D uncertain. CDR3 length equals 11 residues. CDR1 LNHDA and CDR2 SQIVND come from the germline V gene (reference sequence). V was pared by 6 bases and J by 2 bases, with 4 bases between.

This rearrangement joins TRBV6-1 to TRBJ1-5, with TRBD1 identical over 8 bases. The CDR3 extends over 14 amino acids. The germline V gene has CDR1 MNHNS and CDR2 SASEGT. V dropped 6 bases and J dropped 6; count of bases not matched to a gene: 7. CDR3 sequence: CASSDGQGPQPQHF. CDR3 DNA sequence: TGTGCCAGCAGCGACGGACAGGGACCTCAGCCCCAGCATTTT.

This chain links TRBV27 with TRBJ1-2; 8 positions agree with TRBD1. The trim removed 5 bases at V and 8 bases at J, leaving 13 bases unmatched. The CDR3 covers 15 residues. Germline lookup yields CDR1 MNHEY and CDR2 SMNVEV (reference sequence). CDR3 coding DNA: TGTGCCAGCAGTCCCTACGACAGGGGAGGGGACGGCTACACCTTC. This codes for CASSPYDRGGDGYTF.

The V call is TRBV5-6, the J call TRBJ1-1; tentative D call: TRBD1 (6 bases). CDR3 size: 15 residues. With 6 bases removed from V and 1 base from J, the gap between germline ends came to 16 bases. Germline CDR1 SGHDT, CDR2 YYEEEE. CDR3 in amino acids: CASTQTQGRNTEAFF. CDR3 DNA sequence: TGTGCCAGCACGCAAACCCAGGGGCGGAACACTGAAGCTTTCTTT.

The sample holds a few counts of this clone. The chain employs TRBV29-1 and TRBJ2-7; 8 bases are a match to TRBD1. J lost 5 bases, V lost 7 bases, and 7 bases had no gene match. The CDR3 length is 12 residues. Germline V gene sequence: CDR1 SQVTM, CDR2 ANQGSEA. The CDR3 protein is CSAVGQGHEQYF. The CDR3 DNA is TGCAGCGCTGTAGGACAGGGTCACGAGCAGTACTTC.

This clone was recorded a few times. The V gene is TRBV7-9, the J gene TRBJ1-1, with D unresolved. V lost 10 bases, J lost 5 bases, and 14 bases lay in between. Germline CDR1 reads SEHNR; CDR2 reads FQNEAQ (reference sequence). This CDR3 comprises 12 residues. CDR3 protein: CATAEEETEAFF. CDR3 coding DNA: TGTGCCACCGCCGAAGAGGAAACTGAAGCTTTCTTT.

The DNA for the CDR3 is TGCGCCAGCAGCTTGGAAAGCGGGGGGTACAATGAGCAGTTCTTC. This gives the protein CASSLESGGYNEQFF. This chain links TRBV5-1 with TRBJ2-1; the match to TRBD2 covers 9 bases. The CDR3 spans 15 residues. J lost 4 bases, V lost 0 bases, and 2 bases had no gene match. CDR1 is SGHRS, CDR2 YFSETQ, per germline.

The V call is TRBV4-3, the J call TRBJ2-7, with D perhaps matching TRBD1 (5 bases). The CDR3 spans 18 residues. Trimming removed 0 bases at V and 2 bases at J, with 20 bases between. Germline CDR1 reads LGHNA; CDR2 reads YSLEER. CDR3 region: CASSQELRGPTSTYEQYF. As DNA, the CDR3 is TGCGCCAGCAGCCAAGAGCTTAGGGGTCCTACCTCAACCTACGAGCAGTACTTC.

The rearrangement uses TRBV4-3 and TRBJ2-3, with 7 bases identical to TRBD2. The CDR3 length is 17 residues. Looked up from germline, CDR1 is LGHNA and CDR2 is YSLEER. The V segment lost 1 base and the J segment 1 base; nucleotides outside the gene matches: 8. The CDR3 reads CASSQVPSGIGTDTQYF. Written as DNA, the CDR3 is TGCGCCAGCAGCCAAGTTCCCAGCGGGATAGGCACAGATACGCAGTATTTT.

V and J are TRBV7-8 and TRBJ2-2; tentatively, D is TRBD1 or TRBD2 (5 bases each). The CDR3 spans 14 residues. Between the trimmed V and J ends, which lost 3 bases and 1 base, there was a span of 6 bases. Germline CDR1 and CDR2: SGHVS and FQNEAQ. CDR3 region: CASSFGGNTGELFF. Written as DNA, the CDR3 is TGTGCCAGCAGCTTTGGGGGGAACACCGGGGAGCTGTTTTTT.

Concerning this clone: This same CDR3 is encoded by further DNA sequences in the sample. The genes are TRBV30 and TRBJ1-2; no firm D call. Germline values: CDR1 GTSNPN, CDR2 SVGIG (reference sequence). V gave up 2 bases and J gave up 5 bases, with 18 bases separating them. The CDR3 sequence is 15 residues long. The CDR3 DNA reads TGTGCCTGGAGTCCGGGAGTAGGGATTATGTATGGCTACACCTTC. Translating gives CAWSPGVGIMYGYTF.